A selection of T cell receptor beta chains follows, all from one sample in a study of human T cells and chemical hapten exposure. From the RACE reads, TCRdb called clonotypes with MiXCR, one entry per CDR3 protein. The table has 75,000 to 100,000 distinct CDR3 sequences, over 10% seen once. The source material was whole blood, sampled in connection with sensitization to the hapten diphenylcyclopropenone (DPC). Every receptor here comes from a middle-aged woman with alopecia areata. Some clones in this sample may be carry-over from other donors' samples. The CDR3 runs from the conserved cysteine through the conserved F or W. Each record gives: CDR3 protein, CDR3 DNA, D gene, clone size, V gene, J gene. D genes are given only for firm matches. A clone size is listed for some rows: how often the clone was seen (once, few, many), or a class if it is expanded.

CDR3aa: CASSPGGGDEQFF; CDR3nt: TGTGCCAGCTCACCAGGGGGTGGGGACGAGCAGTTCTTC; d_gene: .; abundance: many; v_gene: TRBV18; j_gene: TRBJ2-1
CDR3aa: CASSLPPGQDTQYF; CDR3nt: TGTGCCAGCAGTTTGCCCCCGGGACAGGATACGCAGTATTTT; d_gene: TRBD1; abundance: few; v_gene: TRBV12-3/TRBV12-4; j_gene: TRBJ2-3
CDR3aa: CASSQDSANEQFF; CDR3nt: TGTGCCAGCAGCCAAGATTCGGCAAATGAGCAGTTCTTC; d_gene: .; abundance: .; v_gene: TRBV3-1; j_gene: TRBJ2-1
CDR3aa: CASTTRGRKEMNTEAFF; CDR3nt: TGTGCCAGCACCACGCGGGGGCGAAAAGAGATGAACACTGAAGCTTTCTTT; d_gene: .; abundance: .; v_gene: TRBV7-2; j_gene: TRBJ1-1
CDR3aa: CASSPAPPRTDTQYF; CDR3nt: TGTGCCAGCAGTCCCGCCCCCCCTCGCACAGATACGCAGTATTTT; d_gene: .; abundance: many; v_gene: TRBV28; j_gene: TRBJ2-3
CDR3aa: CASSPTSSGLRSYEQYF; CDR3nt: TGTGCCAGCAGTCCCACCTCTAGCGGGCTCCGCTCCTACGAGCAGTACTTC; d_gene: TRBD2; abundance: many; v_gene: TRBV12-3/TRBV12-4; j_gene: TRBJ2-7
CDR3aa: CASAGPRNQPQHF; CDR3nt: TGTGCCTCCGCGGGACCCCGCAATCAGCCCCAGCATTTT; d_gene: .; abundance: .; v_gene: TRBV2; j_gene: TRBJ1-5
CDR3aa: CASSSPGSGAYEQYF; CDR3nt: TGTGCCAGCAGCTCCCCAGGGTCCGGGGCCTACGAGCAGTACTTC; d_gene: .; abundance: .; v_gene: TRBV6-5; j_gene: TRBJ2-7
CDR3aa: CSVEDPGGYTF; CDR3nt: TGCAGCGTTGAAGATCCCGGCGGCTACACCTTC; d_gene: .; abundance: .; v_gene: TRBV29-1; j_gene: TRBJ1-2
CDR3aa: CASTRTGSYGYTF; CDR3nt: TGTGCCAGCACCCGGACCGGGAGTTATGGCTACACCTTC; d_gene: .; abundance: .; v_gene: TRBV27; j_gene: TRBJ1-2
CDR3aa: CASSFWTVQAEQFF; CDR3nt: TGTGCCAGCAGCTTTTGGACAGTCCAGGCTGAGCAGTTCTTC; d_gene: .; abundance: many; v_gene: TRBV7-9; j_gene: TRBJ2-1
CDR3aa: CASSLGGGANQETQYF; CDR3nt: TGTGCCAGCAGCTTAGGGGGCGGGGCAAACCAAGAGACCCAGTACTTC; d_gene: .; abundance: .; v_gene: TRBV11-2; j_gene: TRBJ2-5
CDR3aa: CASSGRSSTEAFF; CDR3nt: TGTGCCAGCTCGGGACGTTCGAGCACTGAAGCTTTCTTT; d_gene: .; abundance: many; v_gene: TRBV6-2/TRBV6-3; j_gene: TRBJ1-1
CDR3aa: CSVLVTGDLNGYTF; CDR3nt: TGCAGCGTACTCGTAACAGGGGACCTGAATGGCTACACCTTC; d_gene: TRBD1; abundance: .; v_gene: TRBV29-1; j_gene: TRBJ1-2
CDR3aa: CASSLATQGTGELFF; CDR3nt: TGTGCCAGCAGCTTAGCGACCCAGGGTACCGGGGAGCTGTTTTTT; d_gene: .; abundance: .; v_gene: TRBV7-6; j_gene: TRBJ2-2
CDR3aa: CATGQGYDQPQHF; CDR3nt: TGTGCCACCGGACAGGGGTATGATCAGCCCCAGCATTTT; d_gene: TRBD1; abundance: few; v_gene: TRBV28; j_gene: TRBJ1-5
CDR3aa: CASSSFPDGDYEQYF; CDR3nt: TGTGCCAGCAGCTCCTTTCCGGACGGAGACTACGAGCAGTACTTC; d_gene: .; abundance: many; v_gene: TRBV11-2; j_gene: TRBJ2-7
CDR3aa: CASSPGGGGFGTDTQYF; CDR3nt: TGTGCCAGCAGCCCCGGGGGAGGAGGGTTTGGCACAGATACGCAGTATTTT; d_gene: .; abundance: .; v_gene: TRBV4-2; j_gene: TRBJ2-3
CDR3aa: CSATPGTSLDTQYF; CDR3nt: TGCAGCGCTACACCCGGGACTAGCCTGGATACGCAGTATTTT; d_gene: TRBD2; abundance: few; v_gene: TRBV29-1; j_gene: TRBJ2-3
CDR3aa: CASSRGTAATNEKLFF; CDR3nt: TGTGCCAGTAGTAGGGGGACAGCTGCAACTAATGAAAAACTGTTTTTT; d_gene: TRBD1; abundance: many; v_gene: TRBV19; j_gene: TRBJ1-4
CDR3aa: CASSFLTGAETEAFF; CDR3nt: TGTGCCAGCAGCTTTTTAACGGGGGCTGAGACTGAAGCTTTCTTT; d_gene: .; abundance: .; v_gene: TRBV27; j_gene: TRBJ1-1
CDR3aa: CASSQDSGTRGRSEQYF; CDR3nt: TGTGCCAGCAGCCAAGATAGTGGTACCAGGGGGCGATCCGAGCAGTACTTC; d_gene: TRBD1; abundance: few; v_gene: TRBV3-1; j_gene: TRBJ2-7
CDR3aa: CAISSGSNTEAFF; CDR3nt: TGTGCCATCAGTTCCGGGTCGAACACTGAAGCTTTCTTT; d_gene: .; abundance: .; v_gene: TRBV10-3; j_gene: TRBJ1-1
CDR3aa: CASSRTSGIPGELFF; CDR3nt: TGTGCCAGTAGTAGGACTAGCGGGATACCCGGGGAGCTGTTTTTT; d_gene: TRBD2; abundance: few; v_gene: TRBV19; j_gene: TRBJ2-2
CDR3aa: CATRGSQSGTQYF; CDR3nt: TGTGCCACCCGTGGGTCTCAGAGTGGTACCCAGTACTTC; d_gene: .; abundance: .; v_gene: TRBV28; j_gene: TRBJ2-5
CDR3aa: CASSIGTGPYNEQFF; CDR3nt: TGTGCCAGCAGCATAGGGACAGGCCCGTACAATGAGCAGTTCTTC; d_gene: TRBD1; abundance: few; v_gene: TRBV7-2; j_gene: TRBJ2-1
CDR3aa: CASEGQSRSGANVLTF; CDR3nt: TGTGCCAGTGAGGGACAGTCCCGATCTGGGGCCAACGTCCTGACTTTC; d_gene: TRBD1; abundance: .; v_gene: TRBV19; j_gene: TRBJ2-6
CDR3aa: CASSERRVNQPQHF; CDR3nt: TGTGCCAGCAGTGAACGCAGGGTAAATCAGCCCCAGCATTTT; d_gene: .; abundance: few; v_gene: TRBV2; j_gene: TRBJ1-5
CDR3aa: CASSVGGGQSTDTQYF; CDR3nt: TGTGCCAGCAGCGTAGGTGGCGGGCAAAGCACAGATACGCAGTATTTT; d_gene: .; abundance: .; v_gene: TRBV9; j_gene: TRBJ2-3
CDR3aa: CSVELTSDYEQYF; CDR3nt: TGCAGCGTTGAACTGACAAGCGACTACGAGCAGTACTTC; d_gene: .; abundance: .; v_gene: TRBV29-1; j_gene: TRBJ2-7
CDR3aa: CSVEETKQRAFF; CDR3nt: TGCAGCGTTGAAGAAACGAAACAACGAGCTTTCTTT; d_gene: .; abundance: few; v_gene: TRBV29-1; j_gene: TRBJ1-1
CDR3aa: CSARSGLAVSYEQYF; CDR3nt: TGCAGTGCACGGTCGGGACTAGCGGTTTCCTACGAGCAGTACTTC; d_gene: TRBD2; abundance: many; v_gene: TRBV20-1; j_gene: TRBJ2-7
CDR3aa: CASSGGTTSYEQYF; CDR3nt: TGCGCCAGCAGCGGGGGGACAACCTCCTACGAGCAGTACTTC; d_gene: .; abundance: many; v_gene: TRBV5-1; j_gene: TRBJ2-7
CDR3aa: CASSYSGAGRSTGPSTDTQYF; CDR3nt: TGTGCCAGCAGTTACTCCGGGGCCGGGCGCTCAACGGGCCCAAGCACAGATACGCAGTATTTT; d_gene: .; abundance: .; v_gene: TRBV6-2/TRBV6-3; j_gene: TRBJ2-3
CDR3aa: CASSLGQGTTEAFF; CDR3nt: TGTGCCAGCAGCCTGGGACAGGGGACCACTGAAGCTTTCTTT; d_gene: TRBD1; abundance: few; v_gene: TRBV6-1; j_gene: TRBJ1-1
CDR3aa: CASSIGNTEAFF; CDR3nt: TGTGCCAGTAGTATAGGGAACACTGAAGCTTTCTTT; d_gene: .; abundance: many; v_gene: TRBV19; j_gene: TRBJ1-1
CDR3aa: CATSKGGLNQETQYF; CDR3nt: TGTGCCACCTCTAAAGGAGGTCTCAACCAAGAGACCCAGTACTTC; d_gene: .; abundance: few; v_gene: TRBV24-1; j_gene: TRBJ2-5
CDR3aa: CASSSGTSRNTDTQYF; CDR3nt: TGTGCCAGCAGCTCCGGGACTAGCCGAAACACAGATACGCAGTATTTT; d_gene: TRBD2; abundance: many; v_gene: TRBV7-3; j_gene: TRBJ2-3
CDR3aa: CSASLYGELFF; CDR3nt: TGCAGTGCTAGTCTTTACGGGGAGCTGTTTTTT; d_gene: .; abundance: .; v_gene: TRBV20-1; j_gene: TRBJ2-2